The source of this T cell receptor (beta chain) is a study of post-analysis software for immune sequencing data. Study-wide background: As for disease course, relapsing-remitting, secondary progressive and progressive-relapsing multiple sclerosis were all included.

Concerning this clonotype: Its antigen is currently unknown.

Presence of unique molecular identifiers characterized the TCR beta cDNA libraries. Input populations of roughly 0.9 to 10 million T cells gave rise to about 480,000 cDNA molecules. TCRdb re-called the PCR reads with MiXCR, one entry per CDR3 protein. The data contain around 500,000 distinct CDR3 sequences, 34% of them singletons. The V end lost 1 base, the J end lost 6 bases, and 6 bases lay between the germline ends. The CDR3 consists of 12 residues. Germline assignment: CDR1 LGHDT and CDR2 YNNKEL (reference sequence). Study conclusions and caveats: Batch-matched samples strongly co-clustered by F measure. Multiple sclerosis patients had significantly lower normalized Chao1 diversity than controls. Five TRBV segments, including TRBV5-6, TRBV5-1 and TRBV20-1, were more frequent in patients than controls.

The TCR originated in a girl younger than 18 with multiple sclerosis. Material for sequencing was blood. The chain joins TRBV3-1 to TRBJ1-2; no reliable D call. CDR3 sequence reads: CASSQAGNGYTF. The CDR3 coding sequence is TGTGCCAGCAGCCAAGCAGGTAATGGCTACACCTTC.